This T cell receptor beta chain was sequenced in a study of early stage breast cancer tumors. Germline lookup yields CDR1 MNHEY and CDR2 SMNVEV (reference sequence). The CDR3 covers 12 residues. The ends were cut back, 4 bases at V and 2 bases at J, with 6 bases in the middle. Using immunoSEQ multiplex PCR, the repertoire was profiled, and TCRdb retains in-frame clones only, with some absent. The sample records more than 65,000 clones, 65% to 85% being singletons. The clonotype comes from a person aged 35 to 50 with breast cancer. This sequence joins TRBV27 and TRBJ2-7; D unresolved. Material: blood. Here the CDR3 DNA reads TGTGCCAGCAGTTCGCAGACCTACGAGCAGTACTTC. Translated, it gives CASSSQTYEQYF.